The rows below give T cell receptor beta chains drawn from one sample of a study of blood T cell repertoires in COVID-19. Clones were read by immunoSEQ multiplex PCR, and TCRdb kept only the in-frame ones, dropping some. The sample yields roughly 280,000 clones, 85% to 90% seen once. The sample consisted of PBMCs or T cells enriched from blood (not recorded which). All receptors come from a woman younger than 35 who had recovered from COVID-19. The CDR3 runs from the conserved cysteine through the conserved F or W. The D gene is left open where the match is weak. Rows give clone size only sometimes, using once, few, many, or a class for an expanded clone.

>-|15|TRBV5-1|TRBJ1-1|-
CASSLGVAVNTEAFF
TGCGCCAGCAGCTTGGGGGTTGCGGTGAACACTGAAGCTTTCTTT
>TRBD1|16|TRBV11-2|TRBJ2-5|-
CASSFSGTGGQETQYF
TGTGCCAGCAGCTTCTCCGGGACAGGGGGCCAAGAGACCCAGTACTTC
>TRBD1|14|TRBV5-1|TRBJ2-5|-
CASRFTGVMETQYF
TGCGCCAGCAGATTTACAGGGGTAATGGAGACCCAGTACTTC
>TRBD2|14|TRBV5-1|TRBJ2-7|-
CASSLAVGRTEQYF
TGCGCCAGCAGCTTGGCGGTCGGGAGGACCGAGCAGTACTTC
>-|16|TRBV25-1|TRBJ2-3|-
CASSEFRRAEADTQYF
TGTGCCAGCAGTGAATTTAGGAGGGCTGAAGCAGATACGCAGTATTTT
>-|16|TRBV10-3|TRBJ1-6|once
CAISEGGGNLGSPLHF
TGTGCCATCAGTGAGGGGGGGGGCAATTTGGGTTCACCCCTCCACTTT
>TRBD1|15|TRBV6-2/TRBV6-3|TRBJ1-4|-
CASSYSTGGNEKLFF
TGTGCCAGCAGTTACTCGACAGGGGGGAATGAAAAACTGTTTTTT
>TRBD1|15|TRBV12-5|TRBJ1-2|-
CASGFSTGSNYGYTF
TGTGCTAGTGGTTTCTCGACAGGGTCTAACTATGGCTACACCTTC
>-|12|TRBV28|TRBJ1-5|-
CASSYKGLPQHF
TGTGCCAGCAGTTATAAGGGACTGCCCCAGCATTTT
>-|14|TRBV27|TRBJ2-7|-
CASSFGGGFYEQYF
TGTGCCAGCAGTTTTGGAGGGGGCTTTTACGAGCAGTACTTC
>-|13|TRBV15|TRBJ1-3|-
CATSRNRGNTIYF
TGTGCCACCAGCAGGAATCGGGGAAACACCATATATTTT
>-|15|TRBV5-1|TRBJ1-3|-
CASSLGAGAGNTIYF
TGCGCCAGCAGCTTGGGGGCAGGGGCCGGAAACACCATATATTTT
>TRBD1|14|TRBV3-1/TRBV3-2|TRBJ1-4|-
CASRRTGVAEKLFF
TGTGCCAGCAGGCGGACAGGGGTGGCTGAAAAACTGTTTTTT
>-|14|TRBV5-1|TRBJ2-5|-
CASGGGGWAETQYF
TGCGCCAGCGGCGGGGGCGGATGGGCAGAGACCCAGTACTTC
>TRBD1|14|TRBV27|TRBJ2-3|once
CASSWTGRTDTQYF
TGTGCCAGCAGTTGGACAGGGCGCACAGATACGCAGTATTTT
>-|16|TRBV6-5|TRBJ1-6|-
CASSYERGSYNSPLHF
TGTGCCAGCAGTTATGAGAGGGGGTCCTATAATTCACCCCTCCACTTT
>TRBD2|17|TRBV4-1|TRBJ2-7|-
CASSQDWPLAVKYEQYF
TGCGCCAGCAGCCAAGACTGGCCTCTAGCGGTGAAATACGAGCAGTACTTC
>-|15|TRBV28|TRBJ2-7|-
CASSSRGRSSYEQYF
TGTGCCAGCAGTAGCAGGGGCCGGAGCTCCTACGAGCAGTACTTC
>TRBD2|14|TRBV3-1/TRBV3-2|TRBJ2-2|-
CASSSGGNTGELFF
TGTGCCAGCAGTAGCGGGGGAAACACCGGGGAGCTGTTTTTT
>TRBD1|15|TRBV27|TRBJ1-6|-
CASSLRTGAGSPLHF
TGTGCCAGCAGTCTCCGGACAGGGGCCGGTTCACCCCTCCACTTT
>-|12|TRBV2|TRBJ1-5|-
CASSDSDQPQHF
TGTGCCAGCAGTGACTCTGATCAGCCCCAGCATTTT
>-|16|TRBV7-8|TRBJ2-7|-
CASSLRVGTEGLEQYF
TGTGCCAGCAGCTTAAGGGTCGGCACAGAGGGACTTGAGCAGTACTTC
>TRBD1|15|TRBV9|TRBJ2-1|-
CASSRGQGVLNEQFF
TGTGCCAGCAGCAGGGGACAGGGAGTACTCAATGAGCAGTTCTTC
>TRBD1|14|TRBV5-6|TRBJ1-2|-
CASSRMDRNYGYTF
TGTGCCAGCAGCCGGATGGACAGGAACTATGGCTACACCTTC
>TRBD2|13|TRBV12-3/TRBV12-4|TRBJ2-7|-
CASSFTSGYEQYF
TGTGCCAGCAGTTTTACTAGCGGCTACGAGCAGTACTTC
>TRBD1|13|TRBV6-5|TRBJ1-1|-
CASSETGVTEAFF
TGTGCCAGCAGCGAGACAGGGGTGACTGAAGCTTTCTTT
>TRBD1|13|TRBV9|TRBJ2-5|-
CASRGGNGETQYF
TGTGCCAGCAGAGGGGGCAATGGAGAGACCCAGTACTTC
>TRBD2|16|TRBV10-1|TRBJ2-3|-
CASSESLAGSTDTQYF
TGCGCCAGCAGTGAGTCTCTAGCGGGCAGCACAGATACGCAGTATTTT
>-|16|TRBV6-5|TRBJ1-4|-
CASSYTPDATNEKLFF
TGTGCCAGCAGTTACACCCCAGATGCAACTAATGAAAAACTGTTTTTT
>-|13|TRBV7-8|TRBJ2-6|-
CASHISGANVLTF
TGTGCCTCACACATCTCTGGGGCCAACGTCCTGACTTTC
>-|14|TRBV19|TRBJ1-5|-
CASSIWGVGQPQHF
TGTGCCAGTAGTATCTGGGGAGTAGGACAGCCCCAGCATTTT
>TRBD1|16|TRBV7-9|TRBJ1-1|-
CASSSRTGARGTEAFF
TGTGCCAGCAGCTCGCGGACAGGGGCAAGAGGAACTGAAGCTTTCTTT
>TRBD2|18|TRBV28|TRBJ2-7|-
CASSLFPSSGGSDHEQYF
TGTGCCAGCAGTTTATTTCCGTCTAGCGGGGGATCTGACCACGAGCAGTACTTC
>TRBD2|16|TRBV5-4|TRBJ2-3|-
CASSLLAGTNTDTQYF
TGTGCCAGCAGCCTTCTAGCGGGGACGAACACAGATACGCAGTATTTT
>-|13|TRBV5-4|TRBJ1-5|-
CASSLGGVQPQHF
TGTGCCAGCAGCTTGGGCGGGGTTCAGCCCCAGCACTTT
>-|11|TRBV6-5|TRBJ1-1|-
CASEGVFGAFF
TGTGCCTCCGAGGGGGTATTTGGAGCTTTCTTT
>TRBD2|16|TRBV11-2|TRBJ2-5|-
CASSLVTAGGRETQYF
TGTGCCAGCAGCTTAGTGACCGCGGGGGGGCGGGAGACCCAGTACTTC
>TRBD1|13|TRBV12-3/TRBV12-4|TRBJ2-3|-
CASGSRGSDTQYF
TGTGCCAGCGGATCCAGGGGGTCAGATACGCAGTATTTT
>-|13|TRBV28|TRBJ2-3|-
CALRASSTDTQYF
TGTGCCTTGCGAGCTTCTAGCACAGATACGCAGTATTTT
>-|12|TRBV2|TRBJ1-5|once
CASRENNQPQHF
TGTGCCAGCCGGGAAAACAATCAGCCCCAGCATTTT
>TRBD2|15|TRBV7-9|TRBJ2-7|-
CASSPLAGVYYEQYF
TGTGCCAGCAGTCCCCTAGCGGGCGTCTACTACGAGCAGTACTTC
>-|13|TRBV9|TRBJ1-2|-
CASTGTPNYGYTF
TGTGCCAGCACAGGGACTCCTAACTATGGCTACACCTTC
>-|14|TRBV7-2|TRBJ1-2|-
CASSPLGGFYGYTF
TGTGCCAGCAGCCCTCTAGGAGGGTTCTATGGCTACACCTTC
>-|14|TRBV9|TRBJ2-7|-
CASSVGDGFYEQYF
TGTGCCAGCAGCGTAGGCGATGGTTTCTACGAGCAGTACTTC
>TRBD1|14|TRBV6-4|TRBJ1-2|-
CASSTGQGDYGYTF
TGTGCCAGTTCCACGGGACAGGGGGACTATGGCTACACCTTC